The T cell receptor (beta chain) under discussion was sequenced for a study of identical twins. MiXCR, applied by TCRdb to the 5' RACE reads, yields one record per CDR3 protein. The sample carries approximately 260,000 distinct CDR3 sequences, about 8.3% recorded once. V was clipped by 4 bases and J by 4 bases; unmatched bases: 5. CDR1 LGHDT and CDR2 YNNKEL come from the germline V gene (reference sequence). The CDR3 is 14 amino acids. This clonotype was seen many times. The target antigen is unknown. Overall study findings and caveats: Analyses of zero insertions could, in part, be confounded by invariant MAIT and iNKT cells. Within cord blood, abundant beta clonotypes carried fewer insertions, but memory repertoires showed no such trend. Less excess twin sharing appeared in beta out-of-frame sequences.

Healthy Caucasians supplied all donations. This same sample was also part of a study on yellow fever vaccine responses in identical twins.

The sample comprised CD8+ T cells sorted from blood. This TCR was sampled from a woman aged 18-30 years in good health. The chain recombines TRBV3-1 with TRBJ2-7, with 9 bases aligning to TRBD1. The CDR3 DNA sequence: TGTGCCAGCAGCCCGGGACAGGGAGAATACGAGCAGTACTTC. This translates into CASSPGQGEYEQYF.